Listed below are T cell receptor beta chains from one sample, sequenced in a study of cytotoxic CD8 clonotypes in ibrutinib-treated CLL. Some clones are missing from TCRdb's copy, which holds only in-frame ones; the method was immunoSEQ multiplex PCR. The sample has 130,000 to 150,000 clones, 91% seen once; the top ten hold 10% to 14%. Source: PBMCs, taken after 12 months of ibrutinib treatment. These receptors were taken from a human donor with chronic lymphocytic leukemia. Both conserved end residues are part of each CDR3. Each record gives: clone size, V gene, J gene, D gene, CDR3 DNA, CDR3 protein. D genes are given only for firm matches. Clone sizes are given selectively: once, few, many, or a class where the clone is expanded.

clone size: .; V gene: TRBV6-6; J gene: TRBJ1-1; D gene: .; CDR3 DNA: TGTGCCAGCAGTTACCGCCCCGTTGTCAACACTGAAGCTTTCTTT; CDR3 protein: CASSYRPVVNTEAFF
clone size: .; V gene: TRBV27; J gene: TRBJ2-7; D gene: TRBD1; CDR3 DNA: TGTGCCAGCAGTTTTACAGGGGCGTCGCGGGAGCAGTACTTC; CDR3 protein: CASSFTGASREQYF
clone size: .; V gene: TRBV2; J gene: TRBJ2-2; D gene: .; CDR3 DNA: TGTGCCAGCAGTGGGGATTTAGGGGGGATCGGGGAGCTGTTTTTT; CDR3 protein: CASSGDLGGIGELFF
clone size: few; V gene: TRBV9; J gene: TRBJ2-7; D gene: TRBD1; CDR3 DNA: TGTGCCAGCAGCGTAGCTGCGGACAGGGGCTTTTTCGAGCAGTACTTC; CDR3 protein: CASSVAADRGFFEQYF
clone size: .; V gene: TRBV11-2; J gene: TRBJ2-5; D gene: TRBD2; CDR3 DNA: TGTGCCAGCAGCTTAAATCGTATGGGGGGGGAGACCCAGTACTTC; CDR3 protein: CASSLNRMGGETQYF
clone size: .; V gene: TRBV10-3; J gene: TRBJ2-1; D gene: .; CDR3 DNA: TGTGCCATCAGTGATGTCGATGAGCAGTTCTTC; CDR3 protein: CAISDVDEQFF
clone size: .; V gene: TRBV30; J gene: TRBJ2-3; D gene: .; CDR3 DNA: TGTGCCTGGATACAACCTGGGGCGCAGTATTTT; CDR3 protein: CAWIQPGAQYF
clone size: few; V gene: TRBV7-2; J gene: TRBJ2-7; D gene: .; CDR3 DNA: TGTGCCAGCAGCTCGGACAGTCGTTTCTACGAGCAGTACTTC; CDR3 protein: CASSSDSRFYEQYF
clone size: .; V gene: TRBV10-3; J gene: TRBJ2-3; D gene: TRBD1; CDR3 DNA: TGTGCCATCAGTACGGGACAGGTCACAGATACGCAGTATTTT; CDR3 protein: CAISTGQVTDTQYF
clone size: few; V gene: TRBV28; J gene: TRBJ2-2; D gene: .; CDR3 DNA: TGTGCCAGCAGGACGAACACCGGGGAGCTGTTTTTT; CDR3 protein: CASRTNTGELFF
clone size: .; V gene: TRBV6-5; J gene: TRBJ2-7; D gene: .; CDR3 DNA: TGTGCCAGCAGCCCGACAGTGCCTGGCGAGCAGTACTTC; CDR3 protein: CASSPTVPGEQYF
clone size: once; V gene: TRBV30; J gene: TRBJ2-1; D gene: .; CDR3 DNA: TGTGCCTGGAGTGTGGGGCAGGGTTCCAATGAGCAGTTCTTC; CDR3 protein: CAWSVGQGSNEQFF
clone size: once; V gene: TRBV28; J gene: TRBJ2-7; D gene: TRBD2; CDR3 DNA: TGTGCCAGCAGTGCCCCGAGGACTAGCTCTCGAGAGCAGTACTTC; CDR3 protein: CASSAPRTSSREQYF
clone size: .; V gene: TRBV5-1; J gene: TRBJ1-2; D gene: TRBD1; CDR3 DNA: TGCGCCAGCAGCTTCGGGACAGGGGATGGCTACACCTTC; CDR3 protein: CASSFGTGDGYTF
clone size: .; V gene: TRBV28; J gene: TRBJ2-7; D gene: .; CDR3 DNA: TGTGCCAGCAGTATCGCCAATGCCCTACCGAGCTCCTACGAGCAGTACTTC; CDR3 protein: CASSIANALPSSYEQYF